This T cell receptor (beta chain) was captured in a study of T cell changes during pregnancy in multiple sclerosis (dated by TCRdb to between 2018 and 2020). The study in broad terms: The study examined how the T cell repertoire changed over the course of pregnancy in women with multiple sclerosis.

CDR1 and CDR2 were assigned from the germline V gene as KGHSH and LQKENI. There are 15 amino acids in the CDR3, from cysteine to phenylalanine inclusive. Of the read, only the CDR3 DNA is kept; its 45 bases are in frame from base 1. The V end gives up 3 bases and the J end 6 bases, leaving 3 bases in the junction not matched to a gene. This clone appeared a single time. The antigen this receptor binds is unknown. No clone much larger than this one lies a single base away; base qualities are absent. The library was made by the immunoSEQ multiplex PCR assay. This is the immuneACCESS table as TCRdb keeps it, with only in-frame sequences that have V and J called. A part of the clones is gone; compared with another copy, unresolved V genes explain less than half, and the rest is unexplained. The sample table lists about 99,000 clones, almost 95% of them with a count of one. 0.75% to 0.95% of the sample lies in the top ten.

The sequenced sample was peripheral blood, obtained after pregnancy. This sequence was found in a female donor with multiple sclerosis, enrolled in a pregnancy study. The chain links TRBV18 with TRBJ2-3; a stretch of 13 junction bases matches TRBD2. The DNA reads TGTGCCAGCTCACCCTCGACTAGCGGGGGGGATACGCAGTATTTT. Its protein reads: CASSPSTSGGDTQYF.